Listed here is a single TCR beta chain. Relative to the germline gene, one junction end is altered; a read error may explain this. This sample was included in a study of blood T cell repertoires in COVID-19. Germline V CDR1 and CDR2: SEHNR, FQNEAQ (reference sequence). CDR3 length: 12 residues. In the study's own analysis: Reference gene primers were amplified, and this amplification served to estimate nucleated cell counts. Clones were sequenced by immunoSEQ multiplex PCR, and TCRdb holds only the in-frame ones, with some missing. The V and J calls and clone size were taken over from that table, and D and trimming were inferred from the DNA. The sample contains about 69,000 clones, 60% to 80% of which appear only once.

The sample taken for sequencing was peripheral blood. The chain couples TRBV7-9 to TRBJ2-7; weak D call: TRBD2 (5 bases). The clonotype comes from a human donor in a cohort sampled during active COVID-19. The CDR3 reads CASNLLGYEQYF. The CDR3 nucleotides read TGTGCCAGCAACTTACTAGGCTACGAGCAGTACTTC.